These 26 T cell receptor beta chains were sequenced from one sample in a study of neurological immune-mediated disorders. TCRdb ran MiXCR on the 5' RACE reads and lists one entry per CDR3 protein. The sample includes over 25,000 distinct CDR3 sequences, 10% to 15% of them seen just once. Sequenced sample: PBMCs. The receptors derive from a man in his fifties or sixties in good health.

This clonotype was counted at least ten times. V usage is TRBV20-1 and J usage is TRBJ1-4, with D unclear. This CDR3 is 10 amino acids long. The germline CDR1 and CDR2 sequences are DFQATT and SNEGSKA (reference sequence). Trimming removed 1 base from V and 8 bases from J, with 2 bases in between. CDR3 loop: CSARGEKLFF. Here the CDR3 DNA reads TGCAGTGCTAGAGGCGAAAAACTGTTTTTT.

This clonotype occurred many times. The chain recombines TRBV4-3 with TRBJ2-7; TRBD1 matches 9 bases. The CDR3 runs to 15 residues. V trimming: 1 base; J trimming: 4 bases; junction bases outside the gene matches: 5. Germline V gene data show CDR1 as LGHNA and CDR2 as YSLEER. The CDR3 sequence: CASSQGTGAIYEQYF. The CDR3, as DNA: TGCGCCAGCAGCCAAGGGACAGGGGCTATATACGAGCAGTACTTC.

This clonotype was seen ten or more times. The gene calls are TRBV5-4 and TRBJ2-7; D is unresolved. Germline CDR1 reads SGHNT; CDR2 reads YYREEE (reference sequence). The CDR3 has 14 residues. V was pared by 4 bases and J by 1 base, with 12 bases between. The CDR3 DNA reads TGTGCCAGCAGCGTCCAGAGTTCTTCCTACGAGCAGTACTTC. Translation gives CASSVQSSSYEQYF.

This clonotype has at least ten counts. The V call is TRBV12-3 or TRBV12-4, the J call TRBJ2-4; D perhaps matches TRBD1 (5 bases). This CDR3 is built from 14 residues. With 8 bases removed from V and 4 bases from J, the gap between germline ends came to 15 bases. The CDR3 DNA sequence: TGTGCCAGCCAAAAGGAAGGGGCGAAAAACATTCAGTACTTC. It codes for CASQKEGAKNIQYF.

This clonotype has at least ten counts. The J gene is TRBJ2-1, the V gene TRBV5-1, with D possibly being TRBD2 (6 bases). Trimming stripped 0 bases from V and 0 bases from J, with 7 bases between. From germline, CDR1 is SGHRS and CDR2 YFSETQ. This CDR3 region has 15 residues. The CDR3 DNA is TGCGCCAGCAGCTTGGCGGGACTCTCCTACAATGAGCAGTTCTTC. Encoded protein: CASSLAGLSYNEQFF.

Many counts were recorded for this clonotype. The CDR3 sequence is CASSKVQGISEAFF. The DNA for the CDR3 is TGTGCCAGCAGCAAAGTACAGGGGATCTCTGAAGCTTTCTTT. The genes are TRBV21-1 and TRBJ1-1; TRBD1, the table's D call, was not compared with the DNA. TRBV21-1 is deemed a pseudogene. This CDR3 comprises 14 residues.

This clonotype has a count of ten or more. V gene TRBV20-1 combines with J gene TRBJ2-3; 10 bases map to TRBD2. Trimming took 6 bases from V and 1 from J; bases not matched to a gene: 7. The CDR3 covers 15 residues. Germline V gives CDR1 DFQATT, CDR2 SNEGSKA (reference sequence). The CDR3 region is CSASGGGLGTDTQYF. DNA of the CDR3: TGCAGTGCCAGCGGGGGGGGCCTCGGCACAGATACGCAGTATTTT.

This clonotype was found many times. The V call is TRBV5-1, the J call TRBJ2-5; 10 positions match TRBD1. Germline V gene lookup returns CDR1 SGHRS and CDR2 YFSETQ. The CDR3 spans 15 residues. V lost 4 bases to trimming and J lost 2 bases; unmatched junction nucleotides: 5. CDR3 nucleotides: TGCGCCAGCAGCCCCGGACAGGGGGGGCAAGAGACCCAGTACTTC. It yields the protein CASSPGQGGQETQYF.

This clonotype was counted ten times or more. The rearrangement uses TRBV20-1 and TRBJ1-1; 8 nucleotides match TRBD1. The J segment lost 4 bases and the V segment lost 6 bases, leaving 7 bases of the junction unmatched. The CDR3 runs 13 residues. CDR1 is DFQATT and CDR2 is SNEGSKA in the germline V gene (reference sequence). The CDR3 DNA follows: TGCAGTGCCAAAACAGGGGGTGGCACTGAAGCTTTCTTT. Translation: CSAKTGGGTEAFF.

This clonotype was counted ten times or more. The chain joins TRBV11-3 to TRBJ1-6, with a tentative D call TRBD1 (5 bases). V dropped 5 bases and J dropped 9 bases, with 8 bases sitting between them. Germline V CDR1 and CDR2: SGHNT, YENEEA. The CDR3 length is 12 residues. The CDR3 coding sequence is TGTGCCAGCAGCCAGAGGGGTTCACCCCTCCACTTT. Translation: CASSQRGSPLHF.

The table lists this clonotype with many counts. J is TRBJ2-1 and V is TRBV5-5; D tentatively fits TRBD1 or TRBD2 (5 bases each). Germline loops: CDR1 SGHKS, CDR2 YYEKEE (reference sequence). The CDR3 has 13 amino acids. The V end was cut by 4 bases, the J end by 6 bases, with 11 bases between. The CDR3 reads CASSVGTINEQFF. CDR3 nucleotide sequence: TGTGCCAGCAGCGTCGGGACGATCAATGAGCAGTTCTTC.

This clonotype has a count of ten or more. This chain uses TRBV5-1 with TRBJ2-7; 7 nucleotides align to TRBD1. Per the germline V gene, CDR1 is SGHRS and CDR2 is YFSETQ. The CDR3 has 15 residues. Unmatched junction bases numbered 9, after V lost 2 bases and J lost 4 bases. The CDR3 spells CASSFGTVPKYEQYF. CDR3 bases: TGCGCCAGCAGCTTTGGGACAGTGCCTAAGTACGAGCAGTACTTC.

This clonotype was seen repeatedly, ten times or more. The genes are TRBV28 and TRBJ2-3, with 8 bases identical to TRBD2. There are 15 residues in the CDR3. CDR1 is MDHEN, CDR2 SYDVKM, per germline. V shed 8 bases, J shed 6 bases, and the junction held 13 bases outside the gene matches. The CDR3 nucleotides are TGTGCCAGCCCACGGGGGCGGGAGGTATGGGATACGCAGTATTTT. Translating it yields CASPRGREVWDTQYF.

This clonotype is medium-sized. The genes are TRBV27 and TRBJ1-2, with D perhaps matching TRBD1 (6 bases). Trimming removed 5 bases at V and 4 bases at J, with 23 bases between. The CDR3 is made up of 17 amino acids. Germline V gives CDR1 MNHEY, CDR2 SMNVEV (reference sequence). The CDR3 coding sequence is TGTGCCAGCAGTCCCAACTTACAGGGCTACAGCGTCTATGGCTACACCTTC. Its protein is CASSPNLQGYSVYGYTF.

This clonotype was seen many times. The V gene is TRBV12-5, the J gene TRBJ1-2; D not resolved. The length of the CDR3 is 14 residues. The V and J ends lost 2 bases and 0 bases respectively, with 7 bases between them. CDR1 and CDR2 from the germline V gene are LGHNT and FRNRAP. The CDR3 spells CASGLWPANYGYTF. In nucleotides, the CDR3 is TGTGCTAGTGGTTTGTGGCCAGCTAACTATGGCTACACCTTC.

The V call is TRBV3-1, the J call TRBJ2-5; D ambiguous. This CDR3 comprises 15 residues. Trimming shortened V by 0 bases and J by 8 bases, and 16 bases separated the two germline ends. Germline loops: CDR1 LGHDT, CDR2 YNNKEL (reference sequence). The DNA for the CDR3 is TGTGCCAGCAGCCAAGATTTACGGCCCAAGGATACCCAGTACTTC. It codes for CASSQDLRPKDTQYF.

The table lists this clonotype with many counts. The V and J genes are TRBV10-2 and TRBJ2-5, with TRBD1 matching 8 bases. The CDR3 is 13 amino acids. Looked up from germline, CDR1 is WSHSY and CDR2 is SAAADI. V lost 6 bases, J lost 5 bases, and 5 bases stayed unmatched. CDR3 nucleotide sequence: TGCGCCAGCAGCCAGGGGGCTTACGAGACCCAGTACTTC. Protein product: CASSQGAYETQYF.

This clonotype was seen ten or more times. V gene TRBV9 combines with J gene TRBJ1-2, with no clear D. Germline CDR1 reads SGDLS; CDR2 reads YYNGEE. CDR3 size: 10 residues. V lost 6 bases and J 8 bases, leaving 8 bases between the germline ends. CDR3 sequence reads: CASTGWGYTF. In DNA form, the CDR3 reads TGTGCCAGCACAGGCTGGGGCTACACCTTC.

This clonotype was picked up many times. The chain is built from TRBV5-1 and TRBJ2-2; weak D call: TRBD1 (5 bases). This CDR3 has 13 residues. Germline CDR1 and CDR2: SGHRS and YFSETQ. Trimming shortened V by 7 bases and J by 6 bases, and 13 bases separated the two germline ends. This CDR3 reads CASSNQGAGELFF. The DNA of the CDR3 is TGCGCCAGCTCGAACCAGGGCGCCGGGGAGCTGTTTTTT.

The table lists this clonotype with a few counts. The rearrangement links TRBV6-1 to TRBJ2-3; 10 nucleotides match TRBD2. V was clipped by 2 bases and J by 6 bases; unmatched bases: 11. Germline V CDR1 and CDR2: MNHNS, SASEGT. The length of the CDR3 is 17 residues. CDR3: CASSELTSGAGWDTQYF. CDR3 bases: TGTGCCAGCAGTGAATTAACTAGCGGGGCTGGATGGGATACGCAGTATTTT.

This clonotype was counted many times. This chain links TRBV2 with TRBJ1-1; TRBD1 aligns across 8 bases. The germline gives CDR1 SNHLY, CDR2 FYNNEI. Trimming removed 5 bases from V and 7 bases from J; junction bases left unmatched: 6. The CDR3 runs 13 residues. The CDR3 coding sequence is TGTGCCAGCAGTCGGGACAGGTTTTATGAAGCTTTCTTT. Its translation: CASSRDRFYEAFF.

Within the sample, this clonotype is medium-sized. The rearrangement joins TRBV27 to TRBJ1-1; TRBD1 matches 7 bases. Trimming removed 5 bases from V and 4 bases from J; junction bases left unmatched: 4. This CDR3 spans 13 amino acids. The germline gives CDR1 MNHEY, CDR2 SMNVEV (reference sequence). The DNA for the CDR3 is TGTGCCAGCAGTAGACAGGGACCCACTGAAGCTTTCTTT. It translates to CASSRQGPTEAFF.

In its sample, this clonotype was seen many times. J is TRBJ1-1 and V is TRBV7-6; D is uncertain. Germline CDR1 and CDR2: SGHVS and FNYEAQ. The CDR3 extends over 13 amino acids. With 2 bases removed from V and 7 bases from J, the gap between germline ends came to 11 bases. The CDR3 bases are TGTGCCAGCAGCTTAAAGTTCGCAAGTGAAGCTTTCTTT. Protein sequence: CASSLKFASEAFF.

In this sample, this clonotype turned up many times. The V and J genes are TRBV5-1 and TRBJ2-7; D is unresolved. The V end was cut by 0 bases, the J end by 2 bases, with 6 bases between. Germline V gene sequence: CDR1 SGHRS, CDR2 YFSETQ. This CDR3 contains 13 residues. The CDR3, as DNA: TGCGCCAGCAGCTTGGCTTGGGCCTACGAGCAGTACTTC. Translation gives CASSLAWAYEQYF.

This clonotype has a count of ten or more. The V and J genes are TRBV20-1 and TRBJ1-2; 9 bases agree with TRBD1. Germline V gene sequence: CDR1 DFQATT, CDR2 SNEGSKA (reference sequence). The trim removed 5 bases at V and 8 bases at J, leaving 12 bases unmatched. The CDR3 is 14 amino acids. CDR3 residues: CSAPRTGDREGYTF. CDR3 coding DNA: TGCAGTGCTCCTCGGACAGGGGATCGGGAAGGCTACACCTTC.

This clonotype was seen ten or more times. This chain connects TRBV2 to TRBJ2-3; D is ambiguous. This CDR3 has 14 amino acids. CDR1 SNHLY and CDR2 FYNNEI come from the germline V gene. V was trimmed by 6 bases and J by 2 bases, leaving 12 bases between them. CDR3 nucleotides: TGTGCCAGCAGGCCCCCGCGGAACACAGATACGCAGTATTTT. The encoded protein is CASRPPRNTDTQYF.